This TCR beta chain comes out of a study of T cells after yellow fever vaccination. The CDR3 totals 17 residues. The trim removed 4 bases at V and 1 base at J, leaving 5 bases unmatched. The germline CDR1 and CDR2 sequences are SGHKS and YYEKEE (reference sequence). TCRdb called the 5' RACE reads again in MiXCR, with one record for every CDR3 protein. The table has approximately 600,000 distinct CDR3 sequences, about 12% seen once. This clonotype was counted between two and nine times. This sequence originates from a man under 40 who received the YFV17D yellow fever vaccine. The chain joins TRBV5-5 to TRBJ2-2; 12 positions agree with TRBD2. Sample: PBMCs, taken on the day of the yellow fever booster vaccination. CDR3 amino acids: CASSPLAGGQNTGELFF. The CDR3 DNA sequence: TGTGCCAGCAGCCCTCTAGCGGGAGGGCAGAACACCGGGGAGCTGTTTTTT.